The present entry profiles one T cell receptor beta chain with its context. Its antigen is not identified. Cells sorted by CD45RO/CCR7/CD25/CD127/CD95/CD27 comprised CD4+ naive, central memory, regulatory and stem cell-like memory cells. This sample is drawn from a study of beta chain features in type 1 diabetes. Findings and caveats of the study: For type 1 diabetes patients, VDJ junctions showed fewer insertions and more deletions. A closer apparent resemblance between naive, central memory and Treg TCRB repertoires was seen in patients than in healthy donors.

Sequencing targeted expressed TCRB transcripts, as all isolated RNA had been reverse transcribed. TCRdb's copy holds only in-frame clones and misses some; the assay was immunoSEQ multiplex PCR. The sample yields about 360,000 clones, over 10% seen once. After removal of 8 bases from V and 2 bases from J, the junction contained 8 bases not matched to a gene. Germline values: CDR1 MGHDK, CDR2 SYGVNS. CDR3 size: 15 residues. The sequencing sample was made of naive CD4+ T cells from blood. This rearrangement joins TRBV25-1 to TRBJ2-5; 10 positions agree with TRBD1. This TCR was sampled from a man aged 18 to 35 in good health. The CDR3 DNA reads as TGTGCCAGCGTACCGAGGACAGGGGGGCAAGAGACCCAGTACTTC. Translating it yields CASVPRTGGQETQYF.